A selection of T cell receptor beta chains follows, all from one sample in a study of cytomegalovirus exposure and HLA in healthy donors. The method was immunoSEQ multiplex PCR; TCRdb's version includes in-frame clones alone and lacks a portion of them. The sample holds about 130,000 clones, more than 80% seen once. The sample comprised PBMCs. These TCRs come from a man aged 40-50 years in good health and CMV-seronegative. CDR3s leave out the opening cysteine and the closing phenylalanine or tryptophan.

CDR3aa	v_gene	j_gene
ASSLRDRGYNEQF	TRBV27	TRBJ2-1
SVLDGGTNEKLF	TRBV29-1	TRBJ1-4
SVGRGPEEKLF	TRBV29-1	TRBJ1-4
ASSPTRTGVHTEAF	TRBV5-4	TRBJ1-1
ASTSGQGNFRGYT	TRBV5-1	TRBJ1-2
ASSPTPKGSTEAF	TRBV5-6	TRBJ1-1
ASSGWGASGAAQETQY	TRBV28	TRBJ2-5
ASSLQGRQY	TRBV5-1	TRBJ2-7
ASSSGLAGVTDTQY	TRBV5-1	TRBJ2-3
ASSLGGGQYGYT	TRBV7-9	TRBJ1-2
ASSYSRGANTGELF	TRBV6-5	TRBJ2-2
ASSPASGREWNEQF	TRBV18	TRBJ2-1
ASSLGGLAGDTGELF	TRBV27	TRBJ2-2
ASKLSGSYEQY	TRBV28	TRBJ2-7
ASSTTGTLYGYT	TRBV19	TRBJ1-2
ASTAGTGDNQPQH	TRBV6-1	TRBJ1-5
ASSQAAGANNEQF	TRBV4-2	TRBJ2-1
ASREGTAHGYT	TRBV6-6	TRBJ1-2
ASSKDGTSGSYEQY	TRBV19	TRBJ2-7
ASSPGDGRSSYNEQF	TRBV5-6	TRBJ2-1
AWSVIGRGNSYEQY	TRBV30	TRBJ2-7
ASSVAGSNYGYT	TRBV9	TRBJ1-2
ASRLADRTDTQY	TRBV12-2	TRBJ2-3
ASSPRSGASSSYEQY	TRBV5-4	TRBJ2-7
ASSRMEADTEAF	TRBV7-2	TRBJ1-1
ASTYGTGNGEAF	TRBV6-6	TRBJ1-1
ASSLGFDPFPRGHTGNTIY	TRBV27	TRBJ1-3
ASGPFLGSADGYT	TRBV2	TRBJ1-2
AWRRTGGPGDTQY	TRBV30	TRBJ2-3
ASSEGPRANYGYT	TRBV6-4	TRBJ1-2
ASSWAGTYNSPLH	TRBV27	TRBJ1-6
AWRDITTNEKLF	TRBV30	TRBJ1-4
ASRRSGPGELF	TRBV27	TRBJ2-2
ATSRQGASHSGANVLT	TRBV15	TRBJ2-6
ASSFLTGSPSYNEQF	TRBV7-8	TRBJ2-1
AWSVQGSSYNSPLH	TRBV30	TRBJ1-6
ASSLASAQEETQY	TRBV5-1	TRBJ2-5
AWSNSGNTIY	TRBV30	TRBJ1-3
ASSPDSGRGIDTQY	TRBV5-4	TRBJ2-3
AWTPGQGSFGYT	TRBV30	TRBJ1-2
ASSYGASRIDEQY	TRBV7-8	TRBJ2-7
ATSRESGYSDQPQH	TRBV15	TRBJ1-5
ASSDGGSSYNEQF	TRBV25-1	TRBJ2-1
ASSRRDRAVDTQY	TRBV6-5	TRBJ2-3
ASTYGHPSNQPQH	TRBV19	TRBJ1-5